The 17 T cell receptor beta chains listed next were all sequenced from one sample in a study of control samples from healthy donors and cancer patients. Some clones are missing from TCRdb's copy, which holds only in-frame ones; the method was immunoSEQ multiplex PCR. The table shows about 14,000 clones, with approximately 80% occurring only once. The sequenced material came from formalin-fixed, paraffin-embedded tissue. The receptors shown here come from a male donor with melanoma.

The V call is TRBV30, the J call TRBJ2-2; 11 nucleotides align to TRBD2. The CDR3 loop spans 17 amino acids. Trimming took 8 bases from V and 0 from J; bases not matched to a gene: 11. Germline V gene data show CDR1 as GTSNPN and CDR2 as SVGIG (reference sequence). CDR3 in amino acids: CALRLAGKPANTGELFF. CDR3 bases: TGTGCCCTCAGACTAGCGGGGAAACCCGCGAACACCGGGGAGCTGTTTTTT. Complete variable domain (other parts from reference TRBV30 and TRBJ2-2): SQTIHQWPATLVQPVGSPLSLECTVEGTSNPNLYWYRQAAGRGLQLLFYSVGIGQISSEVPQNLSASRPQDRQFILSSKKLLLSDSGFYLCALRLAGKPANTGELFFGEGSRLTVL.

With regard to this clone: One junction end does not reproduce the germline sequence, and a read error may be involved. Other DNA sequences in the sample encode the same CDR3. The chain couples TRBV30 to TRBJ2-7, with D possibly being TRBD2 (5 bases). This CDR3 comprises 12 residues. From germline, CDR1 is GTSNPN and CDR2 SVGIG (reference sequence). This chain's CDR3 is CAWSAEGYEQYF. DNA for the CDR3: TGTGCCTGGAGTGCAGAGGGCTACGAGCAATACTTC.

The J gene is TRBJ2-5, the V gene TRBV28; perhaps TRBD1 as D (5 bases). The length of the CDR3 is 15 residues. Trimming shortened V by 1 base and J by 1 base, and 10 bases separated the two germline ends. Germline assignment: CDR1 MDHEN and CDR2 SYDVKM. CDR3 in amino acids: CASSLSGQGQETQYF. The CDR3 DNA sequence: TGTGCCAGCAGTTTATCCGGCCAGGGCCAAGAGACCCAGTACTTC.

The chain carries TRBV19 and TRBJ1-1; D gene ambiguous. The CDR3 runs to 13 residues. Germline V gives CDR1 LNHDA, CDR2 SQIVND (reference sequence). The V end lost 1 base, the J end lost 8 bases, and 11 bases lay between the germline ends. The CDR3 region has the DNA TGTGCCAGTAGTATAGTAATAGGGATGGAAGCTTTCTTT. It specifies CASSIVIGMEAFF.

The chain carries TRBV29-1 and TRBJ1-1, with a possible D match to TRBD1 (6 bases). V was clipped by 7 bases and J by 4 bases, with 16 bases between them. The CDR3 extends over 13 amino acids. CDR1 and CDR2 (germline): SQVTM, ANQGSEA. CDR3 protein: CSASQGGGTEAFF. In DNA, the CDR3 is TGCAGCGCATCACAGGGAGGGGGCACTGAAGCTTTCTTT.

This clone was found a few times. Other DNA sequences in the sample encode the same CDR3. The chain joins TRBV24-1 to TRBJ1-5, with D unclear. Trimming took off 4 bases at V and 4 bases at J, with 7 bases between the two ends. Germline CDR1 is KGHDR and CDR2 is SFDVKD. The CDR3 is 13 residues long. CDR3 sequence: CATSEGGNQPQHF. DNA for the CDR3: TGTGCCACCAGTGAGGGTGGAAATCAGCCCCAGCATTTT.

The chain joins TRBV5-5 to TRBJ2-2, with D unclear. Between the trimmed V and J ends, which lost 7 bases and 6 bases, there was a span of 13 bases. The CDR3 is 13 amino acids. CDR1 SGHKS and CDR2 YYEKEE come from the germline V gene (reference sequence). This chain's CDR3 is CASDRLGAGELFF. CDR3 bases: TGTGCCAGCGACCGGTTGGGTGCCGGGGAGCTGTTTTTT. The full variable domain, in which reference TRBV5-5 and TRBJ2-2 provide the parts outside the CDR3, is DAGVTQSPTHLIKTRGQQVTLRCSPISGHKSVSWYQQVLGQGPQFIFQYYEKEERGRGNFPDRFSARQFPNYSSELNVNALLLGDSALYLCASDRLGAGELFFGEGSRLTVL.

This clone was observed a handful of times. J is TRBJ2-3 and V is TRBV10-3; D is possibly TRBD2 (7 bases). Trimming shortened V by 6 bases and J by 9 bases, and 19 bases separated the two germline ends. Germline-derived CDR1 and CDR2 are ENHRY and SYGVKD. The CDR3 loop spans 14 amino acids. The CDR3 DNA reads TGTGCCATCAGGCTAGAAGGGGGGGCGAGGACGCAGTATTTT. This translates into CAIRLEGGARTQYF.

This chain connects TRBV6-6 to TRBJ2-7; either TRBD1 or TRBD2 may supply D (5 bases each). Trimming removed 2 bases from V and 7 bases from J, with 15 bases in between. CDR3 length: 14 residues. Germline values: CDR1 MNHNY, CDR2 SVGAGI (reference sequence). Here the CDR3 DNA reads TGTGCCAGCAGTTACCTAGGGGTGGGGGAGGAGCAGTACTTC. Its translation is CASSYLGVGEEQYF.

The chain carries TRBV21-1 and TRBJ1-1. TRBV21-1 is shown as a pseudogene. The CDR3 runs to 17 residues. CDR3 DNA: TGTGCCAGCAGCGAACAAGGTCTAATTAACGGGAACACTGAAGCTTTCTTT. Amino acids: CASSEQGLINGNTEAFF.

The chain couples TRBV16 to TRBJ1-5, with D maybe TRBD1 (6 bases). Trimming took off 4 bases at V and 7 bases at J, with 14 bases between the two ends. From germline, CDR1 is KGHSY and CDR2 FQNENV. The CDR3 is made up of 14 amino acids. This CDR3 is CASSPDRFEQPQHF. CDR3 in DNA: TGTGCCAGCAGCCCCGACAGGTTCGAGCAGCCCCAGCATTTT.

The chain has TRBV7-9 and TRBJ1-1; D not resolved. V was shortened by 2 bases and J by 7 bases, with 5 bases between the two germline ends. This CDR3 is 11 amino acids long. The germline V gene encodes CDR1 SEHNR and CDR2 FQNEAQ (reference sequence). CDR3 sequence (DNA): TGTGCCAGCAGCTTACAGTTTGAAGCTTTCTTT. This translates into CASSLQFEAFF.

The chain employs TRBV7-6 and TRBJ2-1; 10 bases fit TRBD2. CDR3 size: 16 residues. Unmatched junction bases numbered 13, after V lost 5 bases and J lost 9 bases. CDR1 and CDR2 from the germline V gene are SGHVS and FNYEAQ. The CDR3 DNA sequence: TGTGCCAGCAGCGCTACAAGAGCGGGGGGGCCGAGTGAGCAGTTCTTC. Amino acids: CASSATRAGGPSEQFF.

The chain joins TRBV24-1 to TRBJ2-7; the match to TRBD1 covers 7 bases. J lost 3 bases, V lost 3 bases, and 19 bases had no gene match. The CDR3 covers 19 residues. Germline assignment: CDR1 KGHDR and CDR2 SFDVKD. CDR3 sequence reads: CATSDMAGTEGAGNYEQYF. In DNA, the CDR3 is TGTGCCACCAGTGATATGGCCGGGACAGAGGGGGCTGGGAACTACGAGCAGTACTTC.

This clone was recorded a few times. The chain carries TRBV6-6 and TRBJ1-4, with a possible D match to TRBD1 (5 bases). V shed 8 bases and J shed 5 bases, with 12 bases lying between them. The germline gives CDR1 MNHNY, CDR2 SVGAGI (reference sequence). The CDR3 contains 13 residues. CDR3 region: CASGGRRNEKLFF. CDR3 in DNA: TGTGCCAGCGGGGGGAGAAGGAATGAAAAACTGTTTTTT.

The chain employs TRBV4-3 and TRBJ2-7, with a weak D call TRBD2 (6 bases). This CDR3 is built from 18 residues. Germline V gene lookup returns CDR1 LGHNA and CDR2 YSLEER. The germline V and J ends were trimmed by 0 bases and 4 bases, with 22 bases remaining between them. The CDR3 reads CASSQDEEGTRGSYEQYF. The CDR3 coding sequence is TGCGCCAGCAGCCAAGACGAGGAAGGGACTCGGGGCTCTTACGAGCAGTACTTC.

The chain is built from TRBV3-1 (or the pseudogene TRBV3-2) and TRBJ2-6; D gene ambiguous. Germline CDR1 is LGHDT and CDR2 is YNNKEL (reference sequence). The CDR3 has 16 residues. Trimming took 4 bases from V and 0 from J, leaving 10 bases between them. The CDR3 protein is CASSPPKSSGANVLTF. In nucleotides, the CDR3 is TGTGCCAGCAGCCCTCCGAAGAGCTCTGGGGCCAACGTCCTGACTTTC.